The source of this TCR beta chain is a study of shared clonotypes between healthy human individuals. Study-wide findings and caveats: Naive subsets typically showed greater estimated richness than memory subsets.

From germline, CDR1 is MNHEY and CDR2 SMNVEV (reference sequence). CDR3 size: 17 residues. V dropped 5 bases and J dropped 3; count of bases not matched to a gene: 11. As concerns this clone: Its antigen is as yet unknown.

Adult donors, all healthy and HIV-negative, had no recent acute infections or vaccinations. The assay was carried out at the deep level. The method was immunoSEQ multiplex PCR; TCRdb's version includes in-frame clones alone and lacks a portion of them. The repertoire includes 330,000 or so clones, more than 60% of them detected once, and under 11% sits in the top ten. This TCR was sampled from a man aged 25 to 40 in good health. The chain carries TRBV27 and TRBJ2-2, with 8 bases lining up with TRBD1. Sequenced input: memory CD4+ T cells sorted from blood. Subset indicated: CD45RA-negative fraction. The CDR3: CASSPSPGGLDTGELFF. The CDR3 bases are TGTGCCAGCAGTCCTTCCCCAGGGGGCTTGGACACCGGGGAGCTGTTTTTT.